A single sample is the source of the 21 T cell receptor beta chains below, sequenced in a study of T cell responses to AZD1222 COVID-19 vaccine. Profiling relied on immunoSEQ multiplex PCR, and the TCRdb table lists in-frame clones only, not all of them. The profile shows some 100,000 clones, 80% to 90% of them singletons. The source was peripheral blood, collected on day 0 of AZD1222 vaccination. Every receptor here comes from an adult in good health.

The chain has TRBV28 and TRBJ1-1; tentative D call: TRBD1 (5 bases). The CDR3 has 15 amino acids. CDR1 and CDR2 from the germline V gene are MDHEN and SYDVKM. V dropped 4 bases and J dropped 1 base, with 13 bases sitting between them. The CDR3 nucleotides are TGTGCCAGCAGTTGGACACAAAGACCGAACACTGAAGCTTTCTTT. This encodes CASSWTQRPNTEAFF. Variable domain in full (rest from reference TRBV28 and TRBJ1-1): DVKVTQSSRYLVKRTGEKVFLECVQDMDHENMFWYRQDPGLGLRLIYFSYDVKMKEKGDIPEGYSVSREKKERFSLILESASTNQTSMYLCASSWTQRPNTEAFFGQGTRLTVV.

This chain connects TRBV11-2 to TRBJ2-5; TRBD2 matches at 8 bases. The CDR3 extends over 16 amino acids. With 5 bases clipped from V and 5 bases from J, the junction kept 13 bases outside the gene matches. Germline V gene lookup returns CDR1 SGHAT and CDR2 FQNNGV. CDR3 DNA: TGTGCCAGCAGCCAAGGTCGGCGGGGGGTCGGGGAGACCCAGTACTTC. It encodes CASSQGRRGVGETQYF.

The rearrangement uses TRBV18 and TRBJ2-1; 7 positions match TRBD1. Germline V gene sequence: CDR1 KGHSH, CDR2 LQKENI. The CDR3 contains 16 residues. The V gene end was trimmed by 0 bases and the J gene end by 3 bases; junction bases not matched to a gene: 5. CDR3 DNA sequence: TGTGCCAGCTCACCACCATCAGGGGGATACTACAATGAGCAGTTCTTC. Its translation: CASSPPSGGYYNEQFF. The variable domain in full, with the rest retrieved from reference TRBV18 and TRBJ2-1, is NAGVMQNPRHLVRRRGQEARLRCSPMKGHSHVYWYRQLPEEGLKFMVYLQKENIIDESGMPKERFSAEFPKEGPSILRIQQVVRGDSAAYFCASSPPSGGYYNEQFFGPGTRLTVL.

This clone has just a few counts. The chain employs TRBV7-9 and TRBJ2-1, with TRBD2 identical over 10 bases. The CDR3 is 16 residues long. The germline CDR1 and CDR2 sequences are SEHNR and FQNEAQ (reference sequence). Germline trimming cut 5 bases from V and 2 bases from J; bases unmatched to any gene: 6. The CDR3 spells CASSVLAGIPYNEQFF. The CDR3 DNA reads as TGTGCCAGCAGCGTACTAGCGGGGATTCCCTACAATGAGCAGTTCTTC. The entire variable domain, with the rest obtained from reference TRBV7-9 and TRBJ2-1, is as follows: DTGVSQNPRHKITKRGQNVTFRCDPISEHNRLYWYRQTLGQGPEFLTYFQNEAQLEKSRLLSDRFSAERPKGSFSTLEIQRTEQGDSAMYLCASSVLAGIPYNEQFFGPGTRLTVL.

The chain couples TRBV6-5 to TRBJ1-1, with a weak D call TRBD1 (5 bases). CDR1 is MNHEY and CDR2 is SVGAGI in the germline V gene. Trimming pared 2 bases from V and 5 bases from J, leaving 6 bases between. This CDR3 has 12 amino acids. The CDR3 DNA sequence: TGTGCCAGCAGTTACGGGGGGACTGAAGCTTTCTTT. Residues: CASSYGGTEAFF.

This chain uses TRBV6-2 or TRBV6-3 with TRBJ2-7; D remains unclear. V lost 2 bases and J 7 bases, leaving 12 bases between the germline ends. Germline CDR1 MNHEY, CDR2 SVGEGT. The CDR3 length is 13 residues. Here the CDR3 DNA reads TGTGCCAGCAGTTACCTCGGTCCTTCTGAGCAGTACTTC. Translating gives CASSYLGPSEQYF.

The chain couples TRBV20-1 to TRBJ1-2; no clear D. This CDR3 comprises 10 residues. The germline V gene has CDR1 DFQATT and CDR2 SNEGSKA (reference sequence). V gave up 7 bases and J gave up 8 bases, with 11 bases separating them. The CDR3 reads CSGGIKGYTF. As DNA, the CDR3 is TGCAGTGGGGGAATAAAAGGCTACACCTTC.

This chain uses TRBV19 with TRBJ1-1; D is unresolved. V was cut by 0 bases and J by 1 base, with 6 bases left in between. The CDR3 is 14 amino acids. CDR1 is LNHDA, CDR2 SQIVND, per germline (reference sequence). CDR3 in amino acids: CASSIDQPNTEAFF. For the CDR3, the DNA is TGTGCCAGTAGTATAGATCAGCCGAACACTGAAGCTTTCTTT.

V gene TRBV24-1 combines with J gene TRBJ1-2; D call uncertain. Trimming left V 3 bases short and J 5 bases short, with 9 bases between. This CDR3 has 13 residues. The germline V gene encodes CDR1 KGHDR and CDR2 SFDVKD. Here the CDR3 reads CATSDARQYGYTF. The CDR3 DNA reads TGTGCCACCAGTGATGCGCGGCAGTATGGCTACACCTTC.

The J gene is TRBJ1-5, the V gene TRBV7-9; unclear D gene. Trimming left V 1 base short and J 7 bases short, with 8 bases between. Germline loops: CDR1 SEHNR, CDR2 FQNEAQ (reference sequence). CDR3 length: 13 residues. CDR3 DNA sequence: TGTGCCAGCAGCTTAGATCAGTGGCAGCCCCAGCATTTT. Translation gives CASSLDQWQPQHF.

This rearrangement joins TRBV6-5 to TRBJ1-3; TRBD1 matches 8 bases. J gave up 0 bases and V 8 bases, and 6 bases lay outside the gene matches. This CDR3 is built from 15 residues. Looked up from germline, CDR1 is MNHEY and CDR2 is SVGAGI. Here the CDR3 reads CASLDRASSGNTIYF. The CDR3 nucleotides are TGTGCCAGCTTGGACAGGGCCTCCTCTGGAAACACCATATATTTT.

In its sample, this clone was seen once. The V and J genes are TRBV5-1 and TRBJ1-1; D is unclear. Germline CDR1 and CDR2: SGHRS and YFSETQ. The V end was cut by 2 bases, the J end by 5 bases, with 10 bases between. CDR3 length equals 13 residues. For the CDR3, the DNA is TGCGCCAGCAGCTTAGAGGGAAGTACTGAAGCTTTCTTT. Its translation: CASSLEGSTEAFF.

The chain links TRBV21-1 to TRBJ1-1; TRBD1 was called by the table and not checked on the DNA. TRBV21-1 is recorded as a pseudogene. There are 13 residues in the CDR3. The chain's CDR3 is CASSTQGSGEAFF. For the CDR3, the DNA is TGTGCCAGCAGCACGCAGGGATCTGGTGAAGCTTTCTTT.

CDR3 residues: CASSPTAWGNTIYF. The DNA of the CDR3 is TGCGCCAGCAGCCCGACAGCGTGGGGAAACACCATATATTTT. The gene calls are TRBV5-1 and TRBJ1-3, with a weak D call TRBD1 (5 bases). This CDR3 has 14 residues. Deletions cut 4 bases from V and 4 bases from J, with 12 bases between. Germline CDR1 and CDR2: SGHRS and YFSETQ.

The chain joins TRBV3-1 (or the pseudogene TRBV3-2) to TRBJ1-5; unclear D gene. The CDR3 loop spans 12 amino acids. The ends were cut back, 5 bases at V and 7 bases at J, with 9 bases in the middle. CDR1 is LGHDT, CDR2 YNNKEL, per germline (reference sequence). The CDR3 region has the DNA TGTGCCAGCAGCGGAGGATCCCAGCCCCAGCATTTT. Its translation is CASSGGSQPQHF.

V and J are TRBV2 and TRBJ2-1; 7 bases map to TRBD2. The CDR3 is 12 residues long. With 6 bases clipped from V and 7 bases from J, the junction kept 3 bases outside the gene matches. Looked up from germline, CDR1 is SNHLY and CDR2 is FYNNEI. The CDR3 protein is CASSGGGNEQFF. CDR3 bases: TGTGCCAGCAGCGGCGGGGGAAATGAGCAGTTCTTC.

The chain has TRBV30 and TRBJ1-1; 9 bases are a match to TRBD1. This CDR3 has 14 residues. With 5 bases clipped from V and 1 base from J, the junction kept 5 bases outside the gene matches. Germline CDR1 and CDR2: GTSNPN and SVGIG (reference sequence). DNA for the CDR3: TGTGCCTGGGATCGACAGGGGGGGAACACTGAAGCTTTCTTT. It translates to CAWDRQGGNTEAFF.

This sequence joins TRBV4-2 and TRBJ1-4; the D gene is possibly TRBD1 (6 bases). The CDR3 covers 16 residues. The V end was cut by 2 bases, the J end by 7 bases, with 17 bases between. Germline V gives CDR1 LGHNA, CDR2 YNFKEQ. Here the CDR3 DNA reads TGTGCCAGCAGCCAAAGAAGACAGGCTACGACTGAAAAACTGTTTTTT. Translated: CASSQRRQATTEKLFF.

This clone was seen once. The V gene is TRBV7-2, the J gene TRBJ2-7, with D unresolved. Germline V gene data show CDR1 as SGHTA and CDR2 as FQGNSA. V lost 3 bases and J lost 6, with 12 bases in between. The length of the CDR3 is 13 residues. The CDR3, as DNA: TGTGCCAGCAGCTTGGTGCAGGATTTCGAGCAGTACTTC. This sequence encodes CASSLVQDFEQYF.

The rearrangement joins TRBV14 to TRBJ2-2; D remains unclear. The CDR3 loop spans 13 amino acids. Trimming pared 1 base from V and 4 bases from J, leaving 4 bases between. CDR1 and CDR2 from the germline V gene are SGHDN and FVKESK. This CDR3 is CASSQAVTGELFF. The CDR3 coding sequence is TGTGCCAGCAGCCAAGCGGTCACCGGGGAGCTGTTTTTT.

The chain is built from TRBV6-6 and TRBJ1-6; D might be TRBD1 (6 bases). Trimming removed 7 bases at V and 7 bases at J, with 14 bases between. The CDR3 consists of 14 residues. Germline CDR1 and CDR2: MNHNY and SVGAGI (reference sequence). CDR3 loop: CASNTRGGNSPLHF. CDR3 bases: TGTGCCAGCAACACCAGGGGCGGCAATTCACCCCTCCACTTT.